A single TCR beta chain is shown here with its context. What it binds is unknown. The V gene's germline CDR1 is SGDLS and CDR2 YYNGEE. The CDR3 is made up of 15 amino acids. V lost 0 bases to trimming and J lost 2 bases, with 9 bases between them. This record belongs to a study of T cell responses to AZD1222 COVID-19 vaccine. Study-level points and caveats: Reports indicate that nearly half of spike-specific TCRs are directed at unmutated variant regions. With dominance at 160-218 and 743-854, vaccine-associated CD4 TCRs spanned spike. Clonal diversity may have been underestimated in mostly white British donors.

This table comes from immunoSEQ multiplex PCR, and its TCRdb copy is limited to in-frame clones, with some not included. Counted here are under 130,000 clones, about 91% occurring once; the ten biggest clones make up around 45%. This TCR was recovered from an adult who received the AZD1222 COVID-19 vaccine. This material consisted of peripheral blood, taken 28 days after the second AZD1222 dose. The rearrangement joins TRBV9 to TRBJ1-5; TRBD1 is a possible D gene (6 bases). CDR3 amino acids: CASSVGTGRNQPQHF. The CDR3 nucleotides are TGTGCCAGCAGCGTAGGTACAGGGCGCAATCAGCCCCAGCATTTT.